This T cell receptor beta chain was identified during a study of T cell responses to AZD1222 COVID-19 vaccine (dated by TCRdb to the early 2020s). Regarding the research as a whole: TCR sequencing covered approximately 230 trial participants: 207 given two doses of AZD1222 and approximately 25 given two doses of MenACWY control vaccine. Trial participants were enrolled by age into 18-55, 56-69 and 70-plus year subgroups, with approximately 160, 26 and 62 TCR-sequenced participants respectively.

The full study reports these points: Participants were mostly white British, with more females than males. The authors suggested clonal diversity may have been underestimated. The 56-69-year group was small, and its depth increase did not reach significance, likely because of low power. CD4 TCRs associated with the vaccine covered the entire spike protein, and the dominant responses were in regions 160-218 and 743-854. Epitopes outside the regions mutated in the B.1.351 and B.1.1.7 variants were reportedly recognized by nearly half of the unique spike-specific TCRs. After two AZD1222 doses, both the breadth and the depth of spike-specific TCRs were significantly higher than at day 0 and than in MenACWY recipients. Conclusions about previously exposed vaccinees are limited because only six or seven AZD1222 recipients were SARS-CoV-2 seropositive at baseline. Because no samples from the day 14 peak response were available, repertoires could be characterized only after the peak T cell response.

The CDR3 regions of human TCRbeta chains were analyzed by immunosequencing. In the source study's methods: Repertoire TCRs were matched against a reference library of SARS-CoV-2-specific TCRs generated with the MIRA antigen-specificity platform. Breadth meant the fraction of unique TCRs that were SARS-CoV-2-associated, whereas depth meant the fraction of total T cells that were SARS-CoV-2-associated. Using the MIRA data, every spike-specific TCR was mapped to the spike region that the TCR reacted to and assigned to either a CD4 or a CD8 class. Log10-transformed breadth and depth values were compared by one-way ANOVA with Sidak's multiple comparisons tests. Sourced from immuneACCESS, this table was stored by TCRdb with only in-frame sequences that have V and J called. A share of the clones is absent; for the studies checked, an unresolved V gene accounts for under half, and the remainder has no known explanation. The V and J calls and clone size are taken from that table; D and trimming were inferred from the DNA. This sample comprises some 180,000 clones, around 90% of them detected only once. The ten largest make up about 2.1% of the sample.

Reading from cysteine to phenylalanine, the CDR3 counts 16 amino acids. Only the CDR3 portion is preserved as DNA: 48 bases, with reading frame beginning at the first base. This specimen's time point label, per the study, means: about 28 days (+/-7) after the second vaccine dose. AZD1222 recipients with second doses at about 4 weeks or about 12 weeks were pooled, because spike-specific TCR depth and breadth did not differ between schedules. Vaccinee samples were obtained from the UK trials COV001 and COV002, which included a single-blind randomized controlled phase 2/3 trial of AZD1222 (ChAdOx1 nCoV-19) in healthy adults. Trial participant PBMC samples were collected at day 0 and day 28 after the second dose for TCRbeta chain sequencing. A remark on this clone: Its antigen target is currently unknown. No clone much larger than this one lies a single base away; base qualities are absent.

This sequence uses TRBV12-1 and TRBJ2-1; TRBD1 is the table's D call and was not checked against the DNA. TRBV12-1 represents a pseudogene. The TCR comes from an adult who received the AZD1222 COVID-19 vaccine. This material consisted of peripheral blood, taken 28 days after the second AZD1222 dose. The CDR3 protein is CASSPRDRDGYNEQFF. The bases are TGTGCCAGCAGCCCCCGGGACAGGGATGGTTACAATGAGCAGTTCTTC.